The clone carrying this T cell receptor beta chain was counted only a few times. Its antigen is not known. This record belongs to a study of blood T cells in healthy people across ages. General study points: Leaving the PBMCs unsorted stopped any conclusive comparison of naive versus antigen-experienced cells.

V trimming: 2 bases; J trimming: 6 bases; junction bases outside the gene matches: 3. The length of the CDR3 is 13 residues. Germline loops: CDR1 MNHEY, CDR2 SVGAGI. The second PCR ran roughly 6 to 11 cycles with a sample-barcoded 5' primer and J-beta primers. TCRdb used MiXCR to reprocess the 5' RACE reads, holding one entry per CDR3 protein. The data contain about 800,000 distinct CDR3 sequences, 20% to 25% of them singletons. Another study also made use of these data, one on T cells of mothers and their children. That work contributes: Both sample barcodes and 2-4 random nucleotides came from the M1S primer of the second PCR. From each mother came over 9 million TCR beta CDR3 reads, and from each child came 3 million to 3.5 million.

V and J are TRBV6-5 and TRBJ1-2; 7 nucleotides align to TRBD1. The sample comprised blood. This clonotype originated in a boy younger than 18 in good health. The CDR3 sequence is CASSYLTGDGYTF. Here the CDR3 DNA reads TGTGCCAGCAGTTACCTCACAGGGGATGGCTACACCTTC.